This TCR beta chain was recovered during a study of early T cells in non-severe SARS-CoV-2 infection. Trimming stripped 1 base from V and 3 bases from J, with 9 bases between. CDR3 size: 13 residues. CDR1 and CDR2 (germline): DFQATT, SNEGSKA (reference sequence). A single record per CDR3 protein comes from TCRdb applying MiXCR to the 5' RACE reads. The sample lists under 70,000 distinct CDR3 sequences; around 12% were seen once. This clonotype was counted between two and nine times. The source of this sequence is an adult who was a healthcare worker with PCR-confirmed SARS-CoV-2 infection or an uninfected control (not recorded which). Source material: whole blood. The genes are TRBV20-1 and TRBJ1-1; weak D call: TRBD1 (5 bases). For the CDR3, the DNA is TGCAGTGCTAGAGTAGGGGAATACACTGAAGCTTTCTTT. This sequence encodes CSARVGEYTEAFF.